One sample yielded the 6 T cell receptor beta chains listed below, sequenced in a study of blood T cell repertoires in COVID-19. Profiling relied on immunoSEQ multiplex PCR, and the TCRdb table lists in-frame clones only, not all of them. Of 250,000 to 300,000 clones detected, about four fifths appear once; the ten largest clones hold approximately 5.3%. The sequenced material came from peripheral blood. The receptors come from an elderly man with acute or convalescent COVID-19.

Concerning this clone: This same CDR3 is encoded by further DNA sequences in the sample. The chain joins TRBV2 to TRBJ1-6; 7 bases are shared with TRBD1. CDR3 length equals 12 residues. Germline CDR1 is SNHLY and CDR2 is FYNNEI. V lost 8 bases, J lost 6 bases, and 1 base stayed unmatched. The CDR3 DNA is TGTGCCAGCCGGGACAGTAATTCACCCCTCCACTTT. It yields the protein CASRDSNSPLHF. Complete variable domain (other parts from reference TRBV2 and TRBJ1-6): EPEVTQTPSHQVTQMGQEVILRCVPISNHLYFYWYRQILGQKVEFLVSFYNNEISEKSEIFDDQFSVERPDGSNFTLKIRSTKLEDSAMYFCASRDSNSPLHFGNGTRLTVT.

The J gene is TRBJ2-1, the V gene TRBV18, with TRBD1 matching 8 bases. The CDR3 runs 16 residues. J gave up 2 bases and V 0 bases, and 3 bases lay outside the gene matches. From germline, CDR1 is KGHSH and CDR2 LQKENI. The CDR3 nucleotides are TGTGCCAGCTCACCACCGCCGGGACAGGCCTACAATGAGCAGTTCTTC. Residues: CASSPPPGQAYNEQFF.

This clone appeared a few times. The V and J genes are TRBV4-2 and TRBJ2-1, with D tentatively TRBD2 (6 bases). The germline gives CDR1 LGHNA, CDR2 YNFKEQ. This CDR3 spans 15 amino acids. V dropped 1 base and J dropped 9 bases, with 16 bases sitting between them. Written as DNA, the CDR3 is TGTGCCAGCAGCCAAGCCGGTACTGGAGGGGTTGAGCAGTTCTTC. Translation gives CASSQAGTGGVEQFF.

The CDR3 here is CASGTSDGQLFF. The CDR3 nucleotides are TGTGCCAGCGGGACATCAGACGGACAACTGTTTTTT. The chain recombines TRBV12-3 or TRBV12-4 with TRBJ1-4, with D maybe TRBD1 (6 bases). This CDR3 is built from 12 residues. V lost 8 bases and J lost 12, with 16 bases in between.

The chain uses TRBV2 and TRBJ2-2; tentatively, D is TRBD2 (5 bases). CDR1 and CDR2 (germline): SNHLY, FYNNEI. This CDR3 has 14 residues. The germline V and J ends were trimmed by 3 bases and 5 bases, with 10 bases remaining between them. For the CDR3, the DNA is TGTGCCAGCAGTGAGGACGGAGGAACCGGGGAGCTGTTTTTT. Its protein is CASSEDGGTGELFF.

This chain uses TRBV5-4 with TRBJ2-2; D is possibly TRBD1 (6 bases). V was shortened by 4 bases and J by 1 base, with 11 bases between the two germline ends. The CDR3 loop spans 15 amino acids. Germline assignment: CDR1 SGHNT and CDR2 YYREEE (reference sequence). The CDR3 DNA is TGTGCCAGCAGCAGCGGACAGCTGAACACCGGGGAGCTGTTTTTT. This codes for CASSSGQLNTGELFF.